This entry describes one TCR beta chain. This record belongs to a study of blood T cell repertoires in COVID-19. Overall study: COVID-19 samples, acute and convalescent, were from the United States, Italy and Spain.

Germline CDR1 is KGHSH and CDR2 is LQKENI. The length of the CDR3 is 15 residues. With 3 bases clipped from V and 4 bases from J, the junction kept 8 bases outside the gene matches. The repertoire was sequenced with immunoSEQ multiplex PCR; TCRdb's copy has only in-frame clones and lacks some. The sample records approximately 380,000 clones, more than 70% being singletons. The sequence derives from a woman under 30 who had recovered from COVID-19. Material for sequencing was PBMCs or T cells enriched from blood (not recorded which). The genes are TRBV18 and TRBJ1-1; 7 positions agree with TRBD1. CDR3 DNA sequence: TGTGCCAGCTCACCTACCGGGACAGCTCGCACTGAAGCTTTCTTT. Translation: CASSPTGTARTEAFF.